This T cell receptor (beta chain) appears in the sequencing data of a study of cytomegalovirus exposure and HLA in healthy donors. Primers: 60 Vbeta forward and 13 Jbeta reverse. Assay: immunoSEQ multiplex PCR; the TCRdb copy retains only in-frame clones and omits some. This table has fewer than 200,000 clones, almost 80% appearing once. Comments on this clone: The antigen remains unidentified.

The study, taken as a whole, reports: The only immune exposure information that was available was CMV serostatus. In an earlier analysis, in some 600 donors, most V segments appeared productive either ~90% or ~30% of the time. The majority of TCR sequences were rare, yet some public TCRs appeared in many donors. In a later analysis, at a false discovery rate of 0.05, roughly 16,000 TCR beta sequences matched HLA alleles.

The CDR3 loop spans 15 amino acids. V was pared by 4 bases and J by 6 bases, with 16 bases between. CDR1 and CDR2 (germline): SGDLS, YYNGEE. The V call is TRBV9, the J call TRBJ2-2; D is perhaps TRBD2 (5 bases). The sequencing sample was made of PBMCs. This receptor was obtained from a man aged 35-49 years in good health and CMV-seropositive. The CDR3 DNA sequence: TGTGCCAGCAGCCCCCGGGGTCGGGCGGCCGGGGAGCTGTTTTTT. Its translation: CASSPRGRAAGELFF.